Each of the 14 T cell receptor beta chains below was sequenced from the same sample in a study of shared clonotypes between healthy human individuals. The assay was immunoSEQ multiplex PCR, and TCRdb's table has in-frame clones only and misses some. The sample carries about 2.2 million clones, over 85% recorded once. CD8 cells regarded as naive lacked CD45RO, were positively chosen for CCR7, and omitted terminally differentiated effector memory CD45RA+ cells. Sequences were obtained from naive CD8+ T cells from PBMCs. Receptor source: a man younger than 35 in good health. Some clones in this sample may be carry-over from other donors' samples.

The gene calls are TRBV10-2 and TRBJ2-3, with D possibly matching TRBD2 (6 bases). The V gene lost 8 bases and the J gene lost 2 bases, with 8 bases spanning the gap. CDR1 and CDR2 from the germline V gene are WSHSY and SAAADI. The CDR3 sequence is 12 residues long. Here the CDR3 reads CASGTSTDTQYF. In nucleotides, the CDR3 is TGCGCCAGCGGGACTTCCACAGATACGCAGTATTTT.

The chain uses TRBV6-5 and TRBJ1-1, with D maybe TRBD1 (5 bases). The V end lost 2 bases, the J end lost 5 bases, and 9 bases lay between the germline ends. Germline V CDR1 and CDR2: MNHEY, SVGAGI. The CDR3 has 13 residues. CDR3 in amino acids: CASSYRGFTEAFF. CDR3 nucleotides: TGTGCCAGCAGTTACAGGGGTTTTACTGAAGCTTTCTTT.

This rearrangement joins TRBV7-8 to TRBJ2-7; the match to TRBD2 covers 10 bases. The CDR3 is 17 amino acids. CDR1 and CDR2 (germline): SGHVS, FQNEAQ. Trimming cost V 6 bases and J 6 bases; bases outside gene matches: 17. For the CDR3, the DNA is TGTGCCAGCAGTTATAGGATTGTGAGCGGGAGGGCCTTCGAGCAGTACTTC. Translating gives CASSYRIVSGRAFEQYF.

This sequence joins TRBV15 and TRBJ1-1; tentative D call: TRBD1 (6 bases). Per germline, CDR1 LNHNV and CDR2 YYDKDF (reference sequence). Between the trimmed V and J ends, which lost 0 bases and 8 bases, there was a span of 16 bases. This CDR3 spans 15 amino acids. In DNA, the CDR3 is TGTGCCACCAGCAGAGACCGGGGAACAGGGCACGAAGCTTTCTTT. It encodes CATSRDRGTGHEAFF.

The chain is built from TRBV6-6 and TRBJ2-7; TRBD1 agrees at 7 bases. V lost 5 bases to trimming and J lost 0 bases; unmatched junction nucleotides: 7. CDR3 length equals 15 residues. Germline V gene sequence: CDR1 MNHNY, CDR2 SVGAGI (reference sequence). CDR3 DNA sequence: TGTGCCAGCAGTCTCACGACAGGGACCTCCTACGAGCAGTACTTC. Its translation: CASSLTTGTSYEQYF.

The chain combines TRBV27 with TRBJ2-1; 9 bases match TRBD1. The J segment lost 2 bases and the V segment lost 5 bases, leaving 7 bases of the junction unmatched. The germline V gene has CDR1 MNHEY and CDR2 SMNVEV (reference sequence). This CDR3 contains 16 residues. The CDR3 region has the DNA TGTGCCAGCAGTAAGACAGGGGGAGAAACCTACAATGAGCAGTTCTTC. Translating gives CASSKTGGETYNEQFF.

The count of this clone is one. The V call is TRBV5-4, the J call TRBJ2-7; D may be TRBD1 or TRBD2 (5 bases each). Trimming pared 4 bases from V and 3 bases from J, leaving 17 bases between. Germline lookup yields CDR1 SGHNT and CDR2 YYREEE (reference sequence). This CDR3 has 15 amino acids. The CDR3 DNA follows: TGTGCCAGCAGCCCCGGGAAGGGGCCGAACTACGAGCAGTACTTC. Encoded protein: CASSPGKGPNYEQYF.

The rearrangement joins TRBV5-4 to TRBJ2-7, with D perhaps assigned TRBD1 or TRBD2 (5 bases each). V lost 0 bases, J lost 3 bases, and 13 bases lay in between. The CDR3 contains 15 residues. Looked up from germline, CDR1 is SGHNT and CDR2 is YYREEE (reference sequence). For the CDR3, the DNA is TGTGCCAGCAGCTTGGGGTCAGGGACCGGCTACGAGCAGTACTTC. It is translated as CASSLGSGTGYEQYF. The full variable domain, with the rest looked up from reference TRBV5-4 and TRBJ2-7, is ETGVTQSPTHLIKTRGQQVTLRCSSQSGHNTVSWYQQALGQGPQFIFQYYREEENGRGNFPPRFSGLQFPNYSSELNVNALELDDSALYLCASSLGSGTGYEQYFGPGTRLTVT.

This clone was seen only a few times. The rearrangement joins TRBV29-1 to TRBJ2-1; TRBD2 is a possible D gene (7 bases). The germline CDR1 and CDR2 sequences are SQVTM and ANQGSEA. Trimming shortened V by 2 bases and J by 10 bases, and 15 bases separated the two germline ends. This CDR3 is 13 amino acids long. The CDR3 here is CSVETGRAGEQFF. The CDR3 bases are TGCAGCGTTGAAACAGGGAGGGCAGGGGAGCAGTTCTTC.

The genes are TRBV9 and TRBJ1-4; D is ambiguous. This CDR3 is 15 amino acids long. Deletions cut 4 bases from V and 3 bases from J, with 13 bases between. Germline-derived CDR1 and CDR2 are SGDLS and YYNGEE. The CDR3 sequence is CASSPAGGPNEKLFF. CDR3 DNA sequence: TGTGCCAGCAGCCCCGCGGGTGGACCTAATGAAAAACTGTTTTTT. Full variable domain (outside the CDR3, taken from reference TRBV9 and TRBJ1-4): DSGVTQTPKHLITATGQRVTLRCSPRSGDLSVYWYQQSLDQGLQFLIQYYNGEERAKGNILERFSAQQFPDLHSELNLSSLELGDSALYFCASSPAGGPNEKLFFGSGTQLSVL.

The V gene is TRBV19, the J gene TRBJ1-3, with D perhaps matching TRBD1 (5 bases). CDR1 LNHDA and CDR2 SQIVND come from the germline V gene (reference sequence). This CDR3 is built from 15 residues. Trimming cost V 5 bases and J 2 bases, with 13 bases left between them. CDR3 protein: CASSLFAGTGNTIYF. CDR3 sequence (DNA): TGTGCCAGTAGTCTCTTTGCAGGGACTGGAAACACCATATATTTT.

This clone is a singleton in its sample. V gene TRBV7-9 combines with J gene TRBJ2-5, with D unclear. Trimming shortened V by 3 bases and J by 5 bases, and 16 bases separated the two germline ends. The CDR3 is made up of 15 amino acids. Germline CDR1 and CDR2: SEHNR and FQNEAQ (reference sequence). CDR3 in amino acids: CASSFGPTRGETQYF. In DNA form, the CDR3 reads TGTGCCAGCAGCTTCGGACCGACGCGTGGGGAGACCCAGTACTTC.

The chain links TRBV15 to TRBJ2-1; 7 bases are shared with TRBD2. Germline assignment: CDR1 LNHNV and CDR2 YYDKDF (reference sequence). The ends lost 5 bases at V and 8 bases at J; junction bases unmatched: 18. The CDR3 totals 17 residues. The CDR3 loop is CATSLENWAGEGYEQFF. The DNA of the CDR3 is TGTGCCACCAGCTTAGAGAATTGGGCGGGAGAAGGATATGAGCAGTTCTTC.

This clone was picked up one time. This sequence joins TRBV27 and TRBJ2-3, with no clear D. The CDR3 is 13 residues long. Germline-derived CDR1 and CDR2 are MNHEY and SMNVEV (reference sequence). V was pared by 5 bases and J by 5 bases, with 11 bases between. CDR3 in DNA: TGTGCCAGCAGTGAGGCCGAGGTAGATACGCAGTATTTT. It codes for CASSEAEVDTQYF.